The 26 T cell receptor beta chains listed next were all sequenced from one sample in a study of cytomegalovirus exposure and HLA in healthy donors. PCR primers comprised 60 Vbeta and 13 Jbeta primers. TCRdb's copy holds only in-frame clones and misses some; the assay was immunoSEQ multiplex PCR. The sample has under 100,000 clones, about 74% seen once. Sequenced material: PBMCs. Receptors were obtained from a woman between 50 and 59 years old in good health and CMV-seropositive.

The CDR3 DNA reads as TGTGCCAGCAGCCCCGCGGGGGCAGAGACCCAGTACTTC. Residues: CASSPAGAETQYF. The chain has TRBV6-5 and TRBJ2-5; a weak D match, TRBD2 (7 bases). Germline V gene lookup returns CDR1 MNHEY and CDR2 SVGAGI. The CDR3 length is 13 residues. V shed 6 bases and J shed 4 bases, with 12 bases lying between them.

The CDR3 nucleotides are TGTGCCAGCACCGGGACTAGCGGGAGGGTGGCAGATACGCAGTATTTT. Translating it yields CASTGTSGRVADTQYF. The chain links TRBV7-3 to TRBJ2-3, with 16 bases aligning to TRBD2. V was clipped by 7 bases and J by 4 bases; unmatched bases: 5. The CDR3 contains 16 residues. Germline lookup yields CDR1 SGHTA and CDR2 FQGTGA.

The chain recombines TRBV6-1 with TRBJ1-5; D might be TRBD1 (6 bases). Germline CDR1 and CDR2: MNHNS and SASEGT. Between the trimmed V and J ends, which lost 7 bases and 5 bases, there was a span of 12 bases. This CDR3 region has 13 residues. The DNA for the CDR3 is TGTGCCAGCAACGAACAGGGTTATCAGCCCCAGCATTTT. Translation: CASNEQGYQPQHF.

This clone came up once. The chain carries TRBV28 and TRBJ1-5; a possible D gene is TRBD1 (6 bases). The CDR3 is 14 amino acids. V gave up 2 bases and J gave up 5 bases, with 10 bases separating them. In germline, CDR1 is MDHEN, CDR2 SYDVKM. The CDR3 DNA is TGTGCCAGCAGTTTACAGGGGTACGATCAGCCCCAGCATTTT. The encoded protein is CASSLQGYDQPQHF.

The rearrangement links TRBV28 to TRBJ2-3; TRBD2 is a possible D gene (6 bases). Trimming removed 2 bases from V and 0 bases from J, with 9 bases in between. This CDR3 contains 15 residues. CDR1 is MDHEN and CDR2 is SYDVKM in the germline V gene. CDR3 sequence: CASSLPGTSTDTQYF. The CDR3 coding sequence is TGTGCCAGCAGTTTACCAGGGACTAGCACAGATACGCAGTATTTT.

This sequence joins TRBV7-8 and TRBJ1-6; no definite D call. The CDR3 runs 14 residues. V was shortened by 3 bases and J by 8 bases, with 11 bases between the two germline ends. The germline CDR1 and CDR2 sequences are SGHVS and FQNEAQ. The CDR3 here is CASSFPRIYSPLHF. The CDR3 coding sequence is TGTGCCAGCAGCTTCCCGCGGATATATTCACCCCTCCACTTT.

This clone was found once. This rearrangement joins TRBV6-4 to TRBJ1-2; 8 nucleotides align to TRBD1. Germline loops: CDR1 MRHNA, CDR2 SNTAGT. The trim removed 3 bases at V and 6 bases at J, leaving 6 bases unmatched. The CDR3 runs to 14 residues. The CDR3 spells CASSEQGGSHGYTF. DNA of the CDR3: TGTGCCAGCAGTGAACAGGGGGGCAGCCATGGCTACACCTTC.

This clone was seen a single time. This rearrangement joins TRBV29-1 to TRBJ1-2, with D hard to call. CDR1 is SQVTM, CDR2 ANQGSEA, per germline. CDR3 length equals 14 residues. Deletions cut 0 bases from V and 7 bases from J, with 15 bases between. CDR3 in DNA: TGCAGCGTTGAAGATCTTGCCAGCACGGGTGGCTACACCTTC. This translates into CSVEDLASTGGYTF.

The CDR3 DNA reads TGCAGTGCTAGAGATATCTACGAGCAGTACTTC. It specifies CSARDIYEQYF. The V call is TRBV20-1, the J call TRBJ2-7; D ambiguous. This CDR3 contains 11 residues. The germline V gene encodes CDR1 DFQATT and CDR2 SNEGSKA (reference sequence). Trimming stripped 0 bases from V and 3 bases from J, with 3 bases between.

V is TRBV6-5 and J is TRBJ2-3; 8 bases line up with TRBD1. Trimming removed 6 bases from V and 0 bases from J; junction bases left unmatched: 5. This CDR3 spans 15 amino acids. The germline V gene has CDR1 MNHEY and CDR2 SVGAGI. CDR3 coding DNA: TGTGCCAGCAGCTACAGGGGGATGAGCACAGATACGCAGTATTTT. It codes for CASSYRGMSTDTQYF.

The genes are TRBV30 and TRBJ2-7, with TRBD1 identical over 10 bases. The V gene's germline CDR1 is GTSNPN and CDR2 SVGIG (reference sequence). V dropped 4 bases and J dropped 0; count of bases not matched to a gene: 6. CDR3 length equals 15 residues. This CDR3 reads CAWMPGQGNSYEQYF. The CDR3 DNA is TGTGCCTGGATGCCGGGACAGGGGAACTCCTACGAGCAGTACTTC.

The rearrangement links TRBV7-2 to TRBJ1-4; 9 nucleotides align to TRBD1. Trimming at V came to 0 bases and at J to 10 bases, leaving 9 bases not matched to a gene. Germline assignment: CDR1 SGHTA and CDR2 FQGNSA. The CDR3 sequence is 16 residues long. Here the CDR3 reads CASSLAPGQGGGKLFF. The CDR3 region has the DNA TGTGCCAGCAGCTTAGCCCCGGGACAGGGAGGCGGAAAACTGTTTTTT.

This clone appeared a single time. V gene TRBV16 combines with J gene TRBJ1-2; unclear D gene. V dropped 0 bases and J dropped 2 bases, with 13 bases sitting between them. This CDR3 spans 16 amino acids. Per the germline V gene, CDR1 is KGHSY and CDR2 is FQNENV. The DNA for the CDR3 is TGTGCCAGCAGCCAATCGGGTGTGGGCTGGAACTATGGCTACACCTTC. Translation: CASSQSGVGWNYGYTF.

This chain uses TRBV7-9 with TRBJ2-3; the match to TRBD2 covers 8 bases. V shed 5 bases, J shed 2 bases, and the junction held 6 bases outside the gene matches. CDR3 size: 15 residues. Germline values: CDR1 SEHNR, CDR2 FQNEAQ (reference sequence). The CDR3 DNA sequence: TGTGCCAGCAGCAGGCCAGCGGGGGCCACAGATACGCAGTATTTT. This codes for CASSRPAGATDTQYF.

This chain connects TRBV2 to TRBJ2-7; a possible D gene is TRBD1 (5 bases). The CDR3 runs to 12 residues. V was clipped by 6 bases and J by 4 bases, with 10 bases between them. In germline, CDR1 is SNHLY, CDR2 FYNNEI. The CDR3 DNA reads as TGTGCCAGCAGGGGGCAGTATTACGAGCAGTACTTC. Translating gives CASRGQYYEQYF.

The V and J genes are TRBV4-2 and TRBJ1-2; 9 bases match TRBD1. The trim removed 3 bases at V and 7 bases at J, leaving 12 bases unmatched. Looked up from germline, CDR1 is LGHNA and CDR2 is YNFKEQ. The CDR3 is 16 amino acids. The CDR3 sequence is CASSHDGGTGTGGYTF. Here the CDR3 DNA reads TGTGCCAGCAGCCATGACGGAGGGACAGGGACGGGTGGCTACACCTTC.

The gene calls are TRBV10-3 and TRBJ2-2; TRBD1 aligns across 8 bases. CDR3 size: 16 residues. Trimming removed 8 bases from V and 2 bases from J; junction bases left unmatched: 10. Germline V gene data show CDR1 as ENHRY and CDR2 as SYGVKD. CDR3 coding DNA: TGTGCCATCCGGCCACGACAGGGGACAAACACCGGGGAGCTGTTTTTT. Translated, it gives CAIRPRQGTNTGELFF.

The chain employs TRBV9 and TRBJ2-1, with a weak D call TRBD2 (6 bases). There are 14 residues in the CDR3. Trimming removed 0 bases from V and 4 bases from J, with 8 bases in between. The germline gives CDR1 SGDLS, CDR2 YYNGEE. The CDR3 here is CASSVASEYNEQFF. The DNA of the CDR3 is TGTGCCAGCAGCGTAGCTAGCGAGTACAATGAGCAGTTCTTC.

This clone was found a few times. The chain joins TRBV19 to TRBJ2-5; 8 positions match TRBD1. CDR1 and CDR2 from the germline V gene are LNHDA and SQIVND (reference sequence). The CDR3 sequence is 13 residues long. The trim removed 5 bases at V and 4 bases at J, leaving 3 bases unmatched. The CDR3 nucleotides are TGTGCCAGTAGTGACAGGGGCGGAGAGACCCAGTACTTC. This codes for CASSDRGGETQYF.

In its sample, this clone was seen a few times. The CDR3 spells CASSPLVESSYNEQFF. CDR3 sequence (DNA): TGTGCCAGCAGCCCATTGGTAGAAAGCTCCTACAATGAGCAGTTCTTC. The chain has TRBV11-2 and TRBJ2-1; no reliable D call. V lost 5 bases to trimming and J lost 0 bases, with 14 bases between them. This CDR3 contains 16 residues. Germline V gene lookup returns CDR1 SGHAT and CDR2 FQNNGV.

The chain links TRBV5-1 to TRBJ2-5; 7 positions match TRBD1. This CDR3 is built from 15 residues. V trimming: 1 base; J trimming: 2 bases; junction bases outside the gene matches: 5. From germline, CDR1 is SGHRS and CDR2 YFSETQ. The CDR3, as DNA: TGCGCCAGCAGCTTGTTCGCCAGGGGGCAAGAGACCCAGTACTTC. Translating gives CASSLFARGQETQYF.

The J gene is TRBJ2-2, the V gene TRBV28, with 8 bases lining up with TRBD1. Germline-derived CDR1 and CDR2 are MDHEN and SYDVKM. V was clipped by 5 bases and J by 7 bases; unmatched bases: 12. This CDR3 is built from 16 residues. This chain's CDR3 is CASSTPLDREFGELFF. CDR3 nucleotides: TGTGCCAGCAGTACCCCATTGGACAGGGAGTTCGGGGAGCTGTTTTTT.

The chain combines TRBV4-1 with TRBJ1-2, with unresolved D. The V end was cut by 3 bases, the J end by 8 bases, with 16 bases between. The CDR3 extends over 14 amino acids. Germline loops: CDR1 MGHRA, CDR2 YSYEKL. The DNA of the CDR3 is TGCGCCAGCAGCCAGGGTGTTGGGGAGTGGGGCTACACCTTC. It yields the protein CASSQGVGEWGYTF.

The chain joins TRBV5-6 to TRBJ2-5; D possibly corresponds to TRBD2 (5 bases). The CDR3 is 16 amino acids. Germline loops: CDR1 SGHDT, CDR2 YYEEEE. Trimming stripped 0 bases from V and 7 bases from J, with 19 bases between. CDR3 amino acids: CASSLARDNIRGTQYF. The CDR3 coding sequence is TGTGCCAGCAGCTTGGCCCGGGATAACATACGGGGGACCCAGTACTTC.

This clone was observed once. The chain employs TRBV7-9 and TRBJ2-7, with TRBD2 matching 10 bases. This CDR3 has 18 residues. V gave up 5 bases and J gave up 4 bases; unmatched junction bases: 17. The V gene's germline CDR1 is SEHNR and CDR2 FQNEAQ (reference sequence). Written as DNA, the CDR3 is TGTGCCAGCAGCCCCGACCCCTCTAGCGGGAGTCGTCAGTACGAGCAGTACTTC. It specifies CASSPDPSSGSRQYEQYF.

Regarding this clone: One end of the junction fails to match germline, which may point to a read error. The chain combines TRBV7-9 with TRBJ2-2; D remains unclear. The germline gives CDR1 SEHNR, CDR2 FQNEAQ (reference sequence). This CDR3 has 14 amino acids. Here the CDR3 reads CSSSLISPTGELFF. CDR3 in DNA: TGTTCCAGCAGCTTAATTTCCCCTACCGGGGAGCTGTTTTTT.